Below, 17 T cell receptor beta chains from the same sample are listed, as sequenced in a study of cytotoxic CD8 clonotypes in ibrutinib-treated CLL. Generated by immunoSEQ multiplex PCR, the TCRdb table keeps only in-frame clones and is missing some. The repertoire holds hundreds of thousands of clones, with about 64% as singletons. Sample: PBMCs, taken after 36 months of ibrutinib treatment. These receptors all stem from a human donor with chronic lymphocytic leukemia.

The rearrangement joins TRBV28 to TRBJ2-1, with 7 positions matching TRBD1. After removal of 6 bases from V and 6 bases from J, the junction contained 5 bases not matched to a gene. CDR1 MDHEN and CDR2 SYDVKM come from the germline V gene. The CDR3 is 13 amino acids. The CDR3, as DNA: TGTGCCAGCAGCCTATGGGACAGCAATGAGCAGTTCTTC. Translated, it gives CASSLWDSNEQFF.

This clone was counted between two and nine times. CDR3 residues: CASSQEQEETEAFF. The CDR3 bases are TGCGCCAGCAGCCAAGAACAGGAAGAAACTGAAGCTTTCTTT. V and J are TRBV4-1 and TRBJ1-1, with a possible D match to TRBD1 (5 bases). Germline V gene sequence: CDR1 MGHRA, CDR2 YSYEKL. The V end lost 0 bases, the J end lost 5 bases, and 10 bases lay between the germline ends. The CDR3 spans 14 residues.

This clone was recorded a few times. The CDR3 sequence: CASSVDSQSSYEQYF. The CDR3 nucleotides read TGTGCCAGCAGCGTCGACAGCCAAAGCTCCTACGAGCAGTACTTC. This rearrangement joins TRBV7-3 to TRBJ2-7; D perhaps matches TRBD1 (5 bases). Trimming cost V 5 bases and J 0 bases, with 14 bases left between them. CDR1 is SGHTA and CDR2 is FQGTGA in the germline V gene. The CDR3 consists of 15 residues.

This clone was seen once. The genes are TRBV5-1 and TRBJ2-7; tentative D call: TRBD2 (6 bases). CDR1 SGHRS and CDR2 YFSETQ come from the germline V gene. The V end lost 3 bases, the J end lost 2 bases, and 21 bases lay between the germline ends. This CDR3 has 17 residues. The CDR3 region is CASSSRELGSPPYEQYF. In nucleotides, the CDR3 is TGCGCCAGCAGCTCCAGGGAGCTCGGGAGTCCCCCCTACGAGCAGTACTTC.

The chain carries TRBV10-3 and TRBJ2-2, with D maybe TRBD2 (7 bases). The CDR3 runs to 18 residues. V lost 2 bases, J lost 2 bases, and 18 bases lay in between. In germline, CDR1 is ENHRY, CDR2 SYGVKD. The CDR3 protein is CAISEVLAAGANTGELFF. The CDR3 DNA is TGTGCCATCAGTGAGGTACTAGCTGCGGGGGCTAACACCGGGGAGCTGTTTTTT.

This sequence joins TRBV29-1 and TRBJ2-5, with D perhaps matching TRBD1 (6 bases). This CDR3 region has 14 residues. From germline, CDR1 is SQVTM and CDR2 ANQGSEA. V lost 2 bases and J 2 bases, leaving 12 bases between the germline ends. Written as DNA, the CDR3 is TGCAGCGTTGAAAGCCTAGGGGGTCAAGAGACCCAGTACTTC. This encodes CSVESLGGQETQYF.

The V call is TRBV7-2, the J call TRBJ2-1, with 12 positions matching TRBD2. Germline V gene lookup returns CDR1 SGHTA and CDR2 FQGNSA. Trimming at V came to 0 bases and at J to 10 bases, leaving 4 bases not matched to a gene. This CDR3 has 15 residues. CDR3 in amino acids: CASSLALTSGSEQFF. CDR3 in DNA: TGTGCCAGCAGCTTAGCCCTGACTAGCGGGAGCGAGCAGTTCTTC.

This chain links TRBV5-6 with TRBJ2-5; 9 bases are shared with TRBD2. The CDR3 runs to 16 residues. The V segment lost 4 bases and the J segment 2 bases; nucleotides outside the gene matches: 9. The V gene's germline CDR1 is SGHDT and CDR2 YYEEEE. The CDR3 DNA follows: TGTGCCAGCAGCAGATTTAGCGGGGGAGGGCAAGAGACCCAGTACTTC. Residues: CASSRFSGGGQETQYF.

The table lists this clone with a few counts. V gene TRBV28 combines with J gene TRBJ1-5, with D perhaps matching TRBD1 (6 bases). Germline CDR1 MDHEN, CDR2 SYDVKM. Trimming removed 6 bases from V and 4 bases from J, with 19 bases in between. This CDR3 contains 16 residues. CDR3 coding DNA: TGTGCCAGCAGCCGCCGTGCGAGGGGGTTGAATCAGCCCCAGCATTTT. It is translated as CASSRRARGLNQPQHF. Filled out from reference TRBV28 and TRBJ1-5, the complete variable domain reads DVKVTQSSRYLVKRTGEKVFLECVQDMDHENMFWYRQDPGLGLRLIYFSYDVKMKEKGDIPEGYSVSREKKERFSLILESASTNQTSMYLCASSRRARGLNQPQHFGDGTRLSIL.

This clone came up a few times. The chain carries TRBV5-6 and TRBJ2-1, with D uncertain. Germline V gives CDR1 SGHDT, CDR2 YYEEEE. V was cut by 0 bases and J by 10 bases, with 5 bases left in between. The CDR3 has 11 amino acids. The DNA of the CDR3 is TGTGCCAGCAGCTTGGTACTGGAGCAGTTCTTC. This translates into CASSLVLEQFF.

V usage is TRBV6-6 and J usage is TRBJ1-1; D is ambiguous. With 6 bases removed from V and 8 bases from J, the gap between germline ends came to 16 bases. This CDR3 comprises 13 residues. The germline gives CDR1 MNHNY, CDR2 SVGAGI (reference sequence). The CDR3 sequence is CASRYAPRHEAFF. CDR3 coding DNA: TGTGCCAGCAGGTATGCACCGAGACACGAAGCTTTCTTT.

V and J are TRBV5-4 and TRBJ2-3; 13 positions match TRBD2. V shed 4 bases, J shed 13 bases, and the junction held 3 bases outside the gene matches. Germline CDR1 and CDR2: SGHNT and YYREEE (reference sequence). This CDR3 has 12 residues. The CDR3: CASSPTSGGEYF. The CDR3 DNA is TGTGCCAGCAGCCCCACTAGCGGGGGGGAGTATTTT.

The CDR3 reads CASSLQGAYSYGYTF. The CDR3 nucleotides are TGTGCCAGCAGTCTACAGGGGGCATATAGCTATGGCTACACCTTC. The rearrangement links TRBV27 to TRBJ1-2; 9 bases line up with TRBD1. Germline CDR1 is MNHEY and CDR2 is SMNVEV (reference sequence). J gave up 4 bases and V 5 bases, and 8 bases lay outside the gene matches. The CDR3 covers 15 residues.

The chain employs TRBV4-1 and TRBJ2-5; D unclear. Per germline, CDR1 MGHRA and CDR2 YSYEKL. The length of the CDR3 is 11 residues. V gave up 4 bases and J gave up 8 bases, with 8 bases separating them. The CDR3, as DNA: TGCGCCAGCAGCCTGACCGGTACCCAGTACTTC. It specifies CASSLTGTQYF.

The chain uses TRBV5-1 and TRBJ2-7; weak D call: TRBD2 (6 bases). This CDR3 contains 14 residues. Germline loops: CDR1 SGHRS, CDR2 YFSETQ. Trimming shortened V by 0 bases and J by 6 bases, and 13 bases separated the two germline ends. The CDR3 reads CASSLAVTSSEQYF. CDR3 sequence (DNA): TGCGCCAGCAGCTTGGCCGTGACTAGTAGCGAGCAGTACTTC.

The chain has TRBV7-8 and TRBJ1-4; D gene uncertain. The V end lost 3 bases, the J end lost 0 bases, and 11 bases lay between the germline ends. The CDR3 runs to 16 residues. The V gene's germline CDR1 is SGHVS and CDR2 FQNEAQ. CDR3 sequence (DNA): TGTGCCAGCAGCTTGGGGTGGGAAGCAACTAATGAAAAACTGTTTTTT. It encodes CASSLGWEATNEKLFF.

This clone was counted only a few times. This rearrangement joins TRBV18 to TRBJ2-3, with 8 bases matching TRBD1. This CDR3 comprises 17 residues. CDR1 is KGHSH, CDR2 LQKENI, per germline. Trimming cost V 2 bases and J 3 bases; bases outside gene matches: 10. As DNA, the CDR3 is TGTGCCAGCTCACCAATACAGGGCTACAGGGGGACAGATACGCAGTATTTT. Translation gives CASSPIQGYRGTDTQYF.